Here is one TCR beta chain with its context. The antigen is undetermined. Vbeta (60) and Jbeta (13) primers were used in the PCR. Clones were read by immunoSEQ multiplex PCR, and TCRdb kept only the in-frame ones, dropping some. The sample yields roughly 79,000 clones, around 70% seen once. The data belong to a study of cytomegalovirus exposure and HLA in healthy donors. Study-wide results and limits: Among immune exposure information, only CMV serostatus was available. In a later analysis, several top co-occurrence clusters appeared linked to parvovirus B19, influenza, CMV and Epstein-Barr virus. Previously analyzed data showed that most TCR beta V segments were productive at a frequency of about 87% or about 30%.

V was trimmed by 7 bases and J by 0 bases, leaving 16 bases between them. The CDR3 spans 15 residues. Germline V lookup: CDR1 SQVTM, CDR2 ANQGSEA. Sequencing input: PBMCs. The source of this sequence is a woman aged 50 to 60 in good health and CMV-seropositive. V and J are TRBV29-1 and TRBJ1-3; D is ambiguous. CDR3 in amino acids: CSARFSRFSGNTIYF. CDR3 nucleotides: TGCAGCGCCCGCTTCAGTCGTTTCTCTGGAAACACCATATATTTT.